The entry that follows covers one T cell receptor (beta chain) sequence. This specimen comes from a study of CD8 T cells in Susac syndrome. Looking at the study overall: Patients with Susac syndrome were therapy-naive, taking corticosteroids, with some also receiving intravenous immunoglobulin, or taking intravenous immunoglobulin alone at the time their blood was drawn.

RNA was extracted with the RNeasy kit, and a quantity of roughly 0.45 to 1 ug was reverse transcribed using random hexamers. Across 54 Vbeta and 13 Jbeta, immunoSEQ multiplex PCR amplified TCR beta CDR3. TCRdb re-analysed the immunoSEQ multiplex PCR reads in MiXCR, keeping a single row per CDR3 protein. The table lists more than 200,000 distinct CDR3 sequences, about 95% of them singletons. TCR beta from blood CD8+ and CD4+ T cells was sequenced. The diagnostic criteria for definite or probable disease, as recently defined, were met by the patients with Susac syndrome. Trimming shortened V by 4 bases and J by 1 base, and 7 bases separated the two germline ends. Germline V gene data show CDR1 as MNHEY and CDR2 as SMNVEV (reference sequence). The CDR3 has 13 residues.

This sequence originates from a human donor with Susac syndrome. The genes are TRBV27 and TRBJ1-1; D is ambiguous. The material sequenced was CD4+ T cells from PBMCs. The CDR3 DNA follows: TGTGCCAGCAGTTCGGACGGGAACACTGAAGCTTTCTTT. The encoded protein is CASSSDGNTEAFF.